What follows are 23 T cell receptor beta chains derived from one specimen sequenced in a study of shared clonotypes between healthy human individuals. Profiling relied on immunoSEQ multiplex PCR, and the TCRdb table lists in-frame clones only, not all of them. The data show around 450,000 clones, about 85% seen once. Sequenced sample: PBMCs. These receptors were collected from a woman aged 35 to 49 in good health. Some clones in this sample may be carry-over from other donors' samples.

This clone was seen just once. CDR3 nucleotides: TGTGCCAGCTCACCCCCCAGCATCCGGCAACCCGAGACCCAGTACTTC. It yields the protein CASSPPSIRQPETQYF. V is TRBV18 and J is TRBJ2-5; D remains unclear. CDR1 and CDR2 from the germline V gene are KGHSH and LQKENI. This CDR3 is built from 16 residues. Between the trimmed V and J ends, which lost 3 bases and 5 bases, there was a span of 19 bases.

The CDR3 loop is CASSQELRREFDNEQFF. CDR3 coding DNA: TGCGCCAGCAGCCAAGAATTGCGGCGGGAGTTTGACAATGAGCAGTTCTTC. The gene calls are TRBV4-1 and TRBJ2-1; 7 bases line up with TRBD2. CDR3 length equals 17 residues. The V and J ends lost 0 bases and 5 bases, in that order; junction bases with no gene match: 10. Per germline, CDR1 MGHRA and CDR2 YSYEKL.

This clone was picked up many times. This sample also contains other DNA sequences that code for the same CDR3. The chain uses TRBV29-1 and TRBJ1-1; no clear D gene. The CDR3 is 12 amino acids. Between the trimmed V and J ends, which lost 7 bases and 2 bases, there was a span of 11 bases. Germline lookup yields CDR1 SQVTM and CDR2 ANQGSEA. CDR3 protein: CSAKGLNTEAFF. For the CDR3, the DNA is TGCAGCGCAAAGGGTCTTAACACTGAAGCTTTCTTT.

This chain connects TRBV19 to TRBJ1-1, with TRBD1 matching 7 bases. V gave up 5 bases and J gave up 4 bases; unmatched junction bases: 7. This CDR3 contains 14 residues. Per germline, CDR1 LNHDA and CDR2 SQIVND (reference sequence). The CDR3 here is CASSGRQGRTEAFF. In DNA, the CDR3 is TGTGCCAGTAGTGGACGACAGGGACGCACTGAAGCTTTCTTT.

This sequence joins TRBV30 and TRBJ2-7; tentatively, D is TRBD1 (5 bases). V was shortened by 2 bases and J by 3 bases, with 11 bases between the two germline ends. This CDR3 comprises 13 residues. Germline CDR1 GTSNPN, CDR2 SVGIG (reference sequence). The DNA for the CDR3 is TGTGCCTGGAGTCAGGGTCTGTACTACGAGCAGTACTTC. Translated, it gives CAWSQGLYYEQYF.

The chain carries TRBV25-1 and TRBJ2-7; TRBD1 is a possible D gene (5 bases). CDR1 is MGHDK and CDR2 is SYGVNS in the germline V gene. There are 12 residues in the CDR3. With 5 bases removed from V and 4 bases from J, the gap between germline ends came to 9 bases. CDR3 DNA: TGTGCCAGCAGTAATGCAGGGTACGAGCAGTACTTC. Residues: CASSNAGYEQYF.

The chain uses TRBV7-8 and TRBJ1-2; 7 bases align to TRBD1. V was clipped by 2 bases and J by 2 bases; unmatched bases: 2. The CDR3 has 14 amino acids. Looked up from germline, CDR1 is SGHVS and CDR2 is FQNEAQ. The CDR3 reads CASSLRDRNYGYTF. In DNA, the CDR3 is TGTGCCAGCAGCTTAAGGGACAGAAACTATGGCTACACCTTC.

The rearrangement joins TRBV7-9 to TRBJ2-1; TRBD2 matches 7 bases. The CDR3 covers 15 residues. Per the germline V gene, CDR1 is SEHNR and CDR2 is FQNEAQ (reference sequence). The ends lost 6 bases at V and 6 bases at J; junction bases unmatched: 11. CDR3 protein: CASRQRGGDSNEQFF. CDR3 sequence (DNA): TGTGCCAGCAGGCAGCGTGGGGGGGACTCCAATGAGCAGTTCTTC.

V usage is TRBV7-8 and J usage is TRBJ1-2, with D unresolved. This CDR3 is 15 amino acids long. CDR1 and CDR2 (germline): SGHVS, FQNEAQ. V lost 2 bases and J 4 bases, leaving 14 bases between the germline ends. This chain's CDR3 is CASSLFGTQPYGYTF. Here the CDR3 DNA reads TGTGCCAGCAGCTTATTTGGAACACAACCCTATGGCTACACCTTC. The variable domain in full, completed from reference TRBV7-8 and TRBJ1-2, reads GAGVSQSPRYKVAKRGQDVALRCDPISGHVSLFWYQQALGQGPEFLTYFQNEAQLDKSGLPSDRFFAERPEGSVSTLKIQRTQQEDSAVYLCASSLFGTQPYGYTFGSGTRLTVV.

In this sample, this clone turned up a few times. The chain combines TRBV4-1 with TRBJ2-2; 10 bases line up with TRBD2. This CDR3 comprises 16 residues. V was clipped by 4 bases and J by 5 bases; unmatched bases: 7. Germline V gene sequence: CDR1 MGHRA, CDR2 YSYEKL. The chain's CDR3 is CASSPLAGGGTGELFF. The CDR3 DNA is TGCGCCAGCAGCCCTTTAGCGGGAGGAGGTACCGGGGAGCTGTTTTTT.

The V call is TRBV28, the J call TRBJ1-4; tentative D call: TRBD1 (5 bases). V shed 6 bases and J shed 7 bases, with 15 bases lying between them. The V gene's germline CDR1 is MDHEN and CDR2 SYDVKM. CDR3 length: 14 residues. The DNA for the CDR3 is TGTGCCAGCAGACCCGACGCGGGGGGTGAAAAACTGTTTTTT. Translating gives CASRPDAGGEKLFF.

V is TRBV28 and J is TRBJ1-5; D possibly corresponds to TRBD1 (6 bases). V was trimmed by 10 bases and J by 4 bases, leaving 11 bases between them. The CDR3 is 12 amino acids. Germline CDR1 is MDHEN and CDR2 is SYDVKM. Here the CDR3 reads CATRDINQPQHF. The CDR3 DNA is TGTGCCACCCGGGACATTAATCAGCCCCAGCATTTT.

In the case of this clone: This sequence may be a read error, since a much larger clone differs from it by one base. The chain recombines TRBV7-9 with TRBJ1-1; TRBD1 matches 7 bases. The CDR3 length is 14 residues. Germline-derived CDR1 and CDR2 are SEHNR and FQNEAQ (reference sequence). Trimming cost V 5 bases and J 1 base; bases outside gene matches: 4. The CDR3 DNA reads as TGTGCCAGCAGCACCGGGACAGCGAACACTGAAGCTTTCTTT. Protein sequence: CASSTGTANTEAFF.

This chain joins TRBV28 and TRBJ2-1; TRBD2 might be the D (6 bases). This CDR3 has 15 residues. V dropped 2 bases and J dropped 4 bases, with 12 bases sitting between them. Germline V gene sequence: CDR1 MDHEN, CDR2 SYDVKM. DNA for the CDR3: TGTGCCAGCAGTTTAGGAGTAGCGGAGTACAATGAGCAGTTCTTC. Protein sequence: CASSLGVAEYNEQFF.

This clone was detected only once. The chain is built from TRBV4-1 and TRBJ1-2; TRBD1 aligns across 7 bases. The V and J ends lost 0 bases and 4 bases, in that order; junction bases with no gene match: 8. The CDR3 contains 16 residues. Looked up from germline, CDR1 is MGHRA and CDR2 is YSYEKL. CDR3 nucleotide sequence: TGCGCCAGCAGCCAAGACGGAGGGGGCGAGGGCTATGGCTACACCTTC. Translated, it gives CASSQDGGGEGYGYTF.

V gene TRBV6-6 combines with J gene TRBJ2-7; 8 positions agree with TRBD2. V shed 3 bases and J 2 bases; nucleotides not matched to a gene: 9. The CDR3 consists of 16 residues. Germline loops: CDR1 MNHNY, CDR2 SVGAGI (reference sequence). CDR3 sequence reads: CASSYGGREAAYEQYF. As DNA, the CDR3 is TGTGCCAGCAGTTATGGGGGGCGGGAGGCTGCCTACGAGCAGTACTTC.

The rearrangement links TRBV19 to TRBJ2-1; the D gene is possibly TRBD1 (5 bases). The CDR3 spans 13 residues. Trimming shortened V by 8 bases and J by 6 bases, and 14 bases separated the two germline ends. Germline CDR1 reads LNHDA; CDR2 reads SQIVND (reference sequence). As DNA, the CDR3 is TGTGCCAGTGGCTCCCAGGGCGCCAATGAGCAGTTCTTC. This codes for CASGSQGANEQFF.

The chain joins TRBV28 to TRBJ2-5; D gene unclear. V dropped 7 bases and J dropped 3 bases, with 6 bases sitting between them. CDR3 length: 11 residues. Germline-derived CDR1 and CDR2 are MDHEN and SYDVKM. The CDR3: CASTRKETQYF. CDR3 DNA: TGTGCCAGCACTCGAAAAGAGACCCAGTACTTC.

J is TRBJ1-4 and V is TRBV7-8, with 10 bases fitting TRBD1. CDR1 is SGHVS, CDR2 FQNEAQ, per germline. The CDR3 covers 16 residues. Losses at the gene ends were 8 bases for V and 7 bases for J; bases not matched to a gene: 13. The CDR3 DNA follows: TGTGCCAGCTCAATGGGGGTAGGGACAGGGGTTGAAAAACTGTTTTTT. Encoded protein: CASSMGVGTGVEKLFF. Filled out from reference TRBV7-8 and TRBJ1-4, the complete variable domain reads GAGVSQSPRYKVAKRGQDVALRCDPISGHVSLFWYQQALGQGPEFLTYFQNEAQLDKSGLPSDRFFAERPEGSVSTLKIQRTQQEDSAVYLCASSMGVGTGVEKLFFGSGTQLSVL.

J is TRBJ2-7 and V is TRBV4-2; 9 nucleotides match TRBD2. The CDR3 is 14 amino acids. After removal of 2 bases from V and 4 bases from J, the junction contained 3 bases not matched to a gene. The germline gives CDR1 LGHNA, CDR2 YNFKEQ. The CDR3 sequence is CASSQKREVYEQYF. DNA for the CDR3: TGTGCCAGCAGCCAAAAGCGGGAGGTGTACGAGCAGTACTTC.

The chain has TRBV27 and TRBJ2-7, with D perhaps TRBD2 (6 bases). Germline assignment: CDR1 MNHEY and CDR2 SMNVEV (reference sequence). V was clipped by 4 bases and J by 3 bases, with 19 bases between them. This CDR3 contains 16 residues. The CDR3 DNA follows: TGTGCCAGCAGTTCCCAGGCAGGGAGGTTTATCTACGAGCAGTACTTC. This encodes CASSSQAGRFIYEQYF.

CDR3 DNA: TGTGCCAGCAGCAGACGACTAGCGGGAGGGGCCTACGAGCAGTACTTC. Protein: CASSRRLAGGAYEQYF. The rearrangement joins TRBV7-8 to TRBJ2-7; 14 bases line up with TRBD2. The CDR3 runs to 16 residues. Germline V gene lookup returns CDR1 SGHVS and CDR2 FQNEAQ. J was trimmed by 2 bases and V by 5 bases; bases with no gene match: 5.

The V and J genes are TRBV9 and TRBJ1-4, with D possibly TRBD1 on 5 matching bases. The ends were cut back, 0 bases at V and 8 bases at J, with 14 bases in the middle. Looked up from germline, CDR1 is SGDLS and CDR2 is YYNGEE. The CDR3 covers 15 residues. The CDR3 DNA reads TGTGCCAGCAGCGTAGGGGCAGGGACGGGGGAAAAACTGTTTTTT. It specifies CASSVGAGTGEKLFF.